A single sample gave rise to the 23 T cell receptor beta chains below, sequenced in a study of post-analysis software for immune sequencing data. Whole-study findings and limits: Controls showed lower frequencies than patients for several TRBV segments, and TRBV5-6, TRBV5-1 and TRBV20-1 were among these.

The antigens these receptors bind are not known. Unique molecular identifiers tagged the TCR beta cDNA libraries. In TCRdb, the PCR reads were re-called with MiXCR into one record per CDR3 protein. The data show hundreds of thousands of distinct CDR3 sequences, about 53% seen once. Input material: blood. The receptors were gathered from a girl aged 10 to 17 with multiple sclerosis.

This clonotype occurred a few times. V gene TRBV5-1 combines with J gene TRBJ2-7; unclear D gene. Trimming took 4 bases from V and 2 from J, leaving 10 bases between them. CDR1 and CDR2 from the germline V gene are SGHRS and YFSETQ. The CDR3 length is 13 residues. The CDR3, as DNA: TGCGCCAGCAGCAGTAGTTACCCCTACGAGCAGTACTTC. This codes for CASSSSYPYEQYF.

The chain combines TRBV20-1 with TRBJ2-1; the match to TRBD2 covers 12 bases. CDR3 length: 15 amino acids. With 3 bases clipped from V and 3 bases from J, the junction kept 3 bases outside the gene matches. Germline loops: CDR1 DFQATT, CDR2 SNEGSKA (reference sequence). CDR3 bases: TGCAGTGCTAGTCGACTAGCGGGGGACTACAATGAGCAGTTCTTC. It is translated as CSASRLAGDYNEQFF.

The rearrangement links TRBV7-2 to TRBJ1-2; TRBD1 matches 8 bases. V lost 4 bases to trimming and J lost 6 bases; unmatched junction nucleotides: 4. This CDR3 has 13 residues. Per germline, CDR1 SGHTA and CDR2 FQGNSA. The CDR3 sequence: CASSSRTGNGYTF. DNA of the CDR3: TGTGCCAGCAGCTCGCGGACAGGGAATGGCTACACCTTC.

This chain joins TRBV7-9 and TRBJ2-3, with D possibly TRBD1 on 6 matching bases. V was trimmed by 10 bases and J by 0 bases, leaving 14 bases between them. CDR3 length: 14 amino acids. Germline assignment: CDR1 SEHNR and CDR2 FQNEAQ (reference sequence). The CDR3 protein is CATKTGFSTDTQYF. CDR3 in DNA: TGTGCCACCAAGACAGGATTCAGCACAGATACGCAGTATTTT.

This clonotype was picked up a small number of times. The CDR3 DNA is TGCGCCAGCAGCCAAGTGACCGGGACTAGACGTTGGAATGAGCAGTTCTTC. It translates to CASSQVTGTRRWNEQFF. The rearrangement links TRBV4-1 to TRBJ2-1, with TRBD2 matching 8 bases. Germline lookup yields CDR1 MGHRA and CDR2 YSYEKL. The CDR3 is 17 residues long. V trimming: 1 base; J trimming: 7 bases; junction bases outside the gene matches: 12.

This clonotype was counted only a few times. CDR3 sequence: CSASLQGEPPYGYTF. CDR3 nucleotides: TGCAGTGCTAGCTTACAGGGGGAGCCCCCCTATGGCTACACCTTC. This chain connects TRBV20-1 to TRBJ1-2; 8 positions match TRBD1. With 3 bases clipped from V and 4 bases from J, the junction kept 10 bases outside the gene matches. The CDR3 spans 15 residues. Germline CDR1 DFQATT, CDR2 SNEGSKA (reference sequence).

The CDR3 protein is CASSFGPSGETQYF. In DNA form, the CDR3 reads TGCGCCAGCAGCTTCGGCCCCAGTGGGGAGACCCAGTACTTC. The chain recombines TRBV5-1 with TRBJ2-7; D is uncertain. The end of the DNA fits TRBJ2-5 better, so the J call may be wrong. This CDR3 has 14 amino acids. Per germline, CDR1 SGHRS and CDR2 YFSETQ.

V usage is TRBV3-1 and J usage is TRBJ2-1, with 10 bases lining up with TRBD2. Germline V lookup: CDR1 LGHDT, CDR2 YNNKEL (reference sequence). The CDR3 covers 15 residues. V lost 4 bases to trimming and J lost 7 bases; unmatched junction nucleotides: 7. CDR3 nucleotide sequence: TGTGCCAGCAGCCGGATAGCGGGGGGTGAAAATGAGCAGTTCTTC. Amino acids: CASSRIAGGENEQFF.

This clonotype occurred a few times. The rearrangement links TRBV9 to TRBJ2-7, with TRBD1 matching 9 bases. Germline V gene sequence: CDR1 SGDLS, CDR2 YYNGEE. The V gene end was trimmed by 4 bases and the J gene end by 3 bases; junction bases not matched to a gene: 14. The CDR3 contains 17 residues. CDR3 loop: CASSIGQGLTVGYEQYF. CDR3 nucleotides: TGTGCCAGCAGCATTGGACAGGGGCTCACGGTAGGCTACGAGCAGTACTTC.

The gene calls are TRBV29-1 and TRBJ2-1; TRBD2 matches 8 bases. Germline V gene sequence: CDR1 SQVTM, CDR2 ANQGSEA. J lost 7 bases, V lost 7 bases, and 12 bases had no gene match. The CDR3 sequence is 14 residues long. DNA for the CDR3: TGCAGCGCCGGACTAGCTCTATTTCCGAATGAGCAGTTCTTC. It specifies CSAGLALFPNEQFF.

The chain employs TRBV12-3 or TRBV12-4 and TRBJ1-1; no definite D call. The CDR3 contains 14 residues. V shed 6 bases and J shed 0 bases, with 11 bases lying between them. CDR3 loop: CASSPGLLNTEAFF. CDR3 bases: TGTGCCAGCAGCCCCGGACTGTTGAACACTGAAGCTTTCTTT.

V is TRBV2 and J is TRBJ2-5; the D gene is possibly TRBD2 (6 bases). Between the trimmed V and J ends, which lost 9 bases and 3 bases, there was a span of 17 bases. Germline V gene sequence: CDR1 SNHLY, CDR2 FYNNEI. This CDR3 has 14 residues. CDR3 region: CARQLGAGEETQYF. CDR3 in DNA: TGTGCCAGACAGTTGGGAGCGGGTGAAGAGACCCAGTACTTC.

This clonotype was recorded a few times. The CDR3 spells CATGTSGYSYEQYF. In nucleotides, the CDR3 is TGTGCCACCGGGACTAGCGGATACTCCTACGAGCAGTACTTC. The J gene is TRBJ2-7, the V gene TRBV12-3 or TRBV12-4; TRBD2 matches 11 bases. The CDR3 loop spans 14 amino acids. The ends lost 10 bases at V and 0 bases at J; junction bases unmatched: 5.

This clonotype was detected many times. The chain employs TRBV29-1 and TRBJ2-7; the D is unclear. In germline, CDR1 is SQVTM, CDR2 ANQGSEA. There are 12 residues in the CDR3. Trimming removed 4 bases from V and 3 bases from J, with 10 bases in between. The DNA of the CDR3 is TGCAGCGTTGGCTGGCAGCTCTACGAGCAGTACTTC. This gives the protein CSVGWQLYEQYF.

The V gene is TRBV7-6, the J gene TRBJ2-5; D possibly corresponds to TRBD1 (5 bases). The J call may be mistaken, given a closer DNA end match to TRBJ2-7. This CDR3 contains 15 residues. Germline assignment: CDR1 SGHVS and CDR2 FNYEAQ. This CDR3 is CASSLGRQPTYEQYF. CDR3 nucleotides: TGTGCCAGCAGCTTAGGCAGACAGCCCACCTACGAGCAGTACTTC.

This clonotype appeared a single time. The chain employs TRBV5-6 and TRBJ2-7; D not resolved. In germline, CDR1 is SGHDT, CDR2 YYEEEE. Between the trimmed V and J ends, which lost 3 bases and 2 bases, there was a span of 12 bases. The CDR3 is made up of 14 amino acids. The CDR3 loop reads CASSSYTVTYEQYF. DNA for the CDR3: TGTGCCAGCAGCTCCTATACGGTTACCTACGAGCAGTACTTC.

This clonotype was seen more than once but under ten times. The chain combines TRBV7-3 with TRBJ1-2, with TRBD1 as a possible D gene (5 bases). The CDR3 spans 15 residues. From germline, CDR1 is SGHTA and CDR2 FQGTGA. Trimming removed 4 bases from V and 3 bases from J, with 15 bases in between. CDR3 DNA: TGTGCCAGCAGCTCTATAGGGGCGCAGGACTATGGCTACACCTTC. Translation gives CASSSIGAQDYGYTF.

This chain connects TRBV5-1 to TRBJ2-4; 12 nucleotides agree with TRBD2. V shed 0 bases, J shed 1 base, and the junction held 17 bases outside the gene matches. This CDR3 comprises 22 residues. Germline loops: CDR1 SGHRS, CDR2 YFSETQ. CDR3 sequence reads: CASSLDYPRLAGVYRAKNIQYF. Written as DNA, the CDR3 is TGCGCCAGCAGCTTGGATTACCCACGACTAGCGGGAGTCTACAGGGCCAAAAACATTCAGTACTTC.

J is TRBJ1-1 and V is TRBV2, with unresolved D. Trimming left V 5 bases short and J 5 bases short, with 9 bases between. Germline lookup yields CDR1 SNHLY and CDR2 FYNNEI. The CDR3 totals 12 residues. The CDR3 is CASSRLGTEAFF. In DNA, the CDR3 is TGTGCCAGCAGTCGACTGGGGACTGAAGCTTTCTTT.

The CDR3 loop is CASSSHNSNRGQETQYF. CDR3 coding DNA: TGCGCCAGCAGCTCCCACAACTCGAACAGGGGGCAAGAGACCCAGTACTTC. V is TRBV5-1 and J is TRBJ2-5; 8 bases map to TRBD1. Germline CDR1 reads SGHRS; CDR2 reads YFSETQ. The length of the CDR3 is 17 residues. V shed 3 bases and J 2 bases; nucleotides not matched to a gene: 12.

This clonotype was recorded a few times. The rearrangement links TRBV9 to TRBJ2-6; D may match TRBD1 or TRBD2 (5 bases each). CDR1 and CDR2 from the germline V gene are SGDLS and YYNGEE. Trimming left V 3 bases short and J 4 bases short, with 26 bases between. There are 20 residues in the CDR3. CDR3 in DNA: TGTGCCAGCAGCGAGGGACCCGGGACCTTGACTATAAGGGGGGCCAACGTCCTGACTTTC. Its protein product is CASSEGPGTLTIRGANVLTF.

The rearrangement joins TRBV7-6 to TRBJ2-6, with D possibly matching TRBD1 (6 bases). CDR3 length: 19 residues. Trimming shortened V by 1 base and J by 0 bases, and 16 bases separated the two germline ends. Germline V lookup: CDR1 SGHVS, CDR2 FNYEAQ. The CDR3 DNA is TGTGCCAGCAGCTTAGTTGGGACACTGACGAGCTCTGGGGCCAACGTCCTGACTTTC. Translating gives CASSLVGTLTSSGANVLTF.

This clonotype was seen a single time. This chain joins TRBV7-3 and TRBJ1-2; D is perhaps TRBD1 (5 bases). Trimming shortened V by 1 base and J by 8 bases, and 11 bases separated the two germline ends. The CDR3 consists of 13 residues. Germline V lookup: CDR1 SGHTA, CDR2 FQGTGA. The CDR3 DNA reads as TGTGCCAGCAGCTTAAGTGGAGGGACCGGCTACACCTTC. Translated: CASSLSGGTGYTF.